This T cell receptor (beta chain) was obtained from a study of regulatory T cells. Whole-study results and caveats: Patient CD8+ T cells trended toward lower Shannon entropy than controls.

The PCR used 52 TRBV and 13 TRBJ primers. Assay: immunoSEQ multiplex PCR; the TCRdb copy retains only in-frame clones and omits some. The repertoire holds approximately 15,000 clones, with about 92% as singletons. Comments on this clone: Its matching antigen is unknown.

With 0 bases removed from V and 2 bases from J, the gap between germline ends came to 14 bases. Germline-derived CDR1 and CDR2 are MGHRA and YSYEKL. The CDR3 consists of 16 residues. The specimen sequenced was CD8+ T cells sorted from blood. This chain joins TRBV4-1 and TRBJ2-7, with D possibly being TRBD1 (5 bases). This receptor was obtained from a person under 35 with CD3G deficiency. CDR3 DNA: TGCGCCAGCAGCCAAGAAAGTCAGGGCTTCCCCTACGAGCAGTACTTC. The encoded protein is CASSQESQGFPYEQYF.